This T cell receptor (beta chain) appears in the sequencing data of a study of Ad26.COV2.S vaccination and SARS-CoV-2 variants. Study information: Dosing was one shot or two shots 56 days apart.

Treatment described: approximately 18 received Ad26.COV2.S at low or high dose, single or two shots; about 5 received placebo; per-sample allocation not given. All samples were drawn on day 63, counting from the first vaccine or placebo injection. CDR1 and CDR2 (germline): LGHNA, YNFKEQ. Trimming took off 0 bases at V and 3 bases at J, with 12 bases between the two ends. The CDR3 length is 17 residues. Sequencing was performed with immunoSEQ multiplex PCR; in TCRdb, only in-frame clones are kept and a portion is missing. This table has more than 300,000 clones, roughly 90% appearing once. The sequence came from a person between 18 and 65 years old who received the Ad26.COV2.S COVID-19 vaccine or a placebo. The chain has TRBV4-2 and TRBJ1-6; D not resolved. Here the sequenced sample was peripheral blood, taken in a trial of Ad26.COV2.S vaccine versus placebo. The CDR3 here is CASSQDVIPDYNSPLHF. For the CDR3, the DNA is TGTGCCAGCAGCCAAGATGTGATCCCAGACTATAATTCACCCCTCCACTTT.